The entry that follows covers one TCR beta chain sequence. Clones were read by immunoSEQ multiplex PCR, and TCRdb kept only the in-frame ones, dropping some. The sample holds about 59,000 clones, roughly 78% seen once. The entry originates in a study of T cells in tumors after PD-1 blockade. This CDR3 spans 19 amino acids. V was shortened by 1 base and J by 0 bases, with 16 bases between the two germline ends. CDR1 LGHDT and CDR2 YNNKEL come from the germline V gene (reference sequence). The TCR originated in a human donor with basal cell carcinoma. Material: PBMCs, obtained before anti-PD-1 treatment. This chain connects TRBV3-1 (or the pseudogene TRBV3-2) to TRBJ2-6, with a possible D match to TRBD2 (6 bases). The CDR3 spells CASSQVGVSGTSGANVLTF. The CDR3 DNA sequence: TGTGCCAGCAGCCAAGTTGGTGTTAGCGGTACCTCTGGGGCCAACGTCCTGACTTTC.